This T cell receptor beta chain was documented in a study of cytomegalovirus exposure and HLA in healthy donors. Study as a whole: For the roughly 400 genotyped donors, 75% to 90% fell within the Caucasian-associated ancestry cluster. Study outcomes and limitations: An analysis done earlier found most TCR beta V segments productive about 87% or about 30% of the time.

It was with 60 Vbeta and 13 Jbeta primers that the PCR ran. The method was immunoSEQ multiplex PCR; TCRdb's version includes in-frame clones alone and lacks a portion of them. The sample holds under 300,000 clones, roughly 70% seen once. Each donor was healthy, and each was a bone marrow donor. There were likely unrecorded immune exposures, though donors were nominally healthy when sampled. The V gene lost 0 bases and the J gene lost 4 bases, with 12 bases spanning the gap. CDR3 size: 15 residues. From germline, CDR1 is MNHEY and CDR2 SMNVEV (reference sequence). Of note for this clone: Its antigen remains unknown.

Sequencing was carried out using PBMCs. V usage is TRBV27 and J usage is TRBJ1-2; possibly TRBD1 for D (6 bases). The sequence came from a female donor in good health and CMV-seronegative. In nucleotides, the CDR3 is TGTGCCAGCAGTTTATCGGGGGCGGTAGGCTATGGCTACACCTTC. Translating gives CASSLSGAVGYGYTF.